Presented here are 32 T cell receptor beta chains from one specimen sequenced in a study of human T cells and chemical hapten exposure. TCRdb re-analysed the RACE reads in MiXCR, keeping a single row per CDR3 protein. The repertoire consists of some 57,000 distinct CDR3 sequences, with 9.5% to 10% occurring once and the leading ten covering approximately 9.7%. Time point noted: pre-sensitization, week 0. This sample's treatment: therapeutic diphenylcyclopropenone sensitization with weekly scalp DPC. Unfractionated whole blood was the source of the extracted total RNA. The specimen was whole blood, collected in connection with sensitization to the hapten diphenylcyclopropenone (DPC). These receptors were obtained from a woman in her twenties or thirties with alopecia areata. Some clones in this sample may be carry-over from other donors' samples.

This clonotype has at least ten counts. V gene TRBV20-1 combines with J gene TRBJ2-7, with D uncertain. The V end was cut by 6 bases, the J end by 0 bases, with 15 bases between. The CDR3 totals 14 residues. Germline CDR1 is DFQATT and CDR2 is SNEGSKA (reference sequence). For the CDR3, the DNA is TGCAGTGCCCCCGACGCTGGATCCTCCTACGAGCAGTACTTC. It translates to CSAPDAGSSYEQYF.

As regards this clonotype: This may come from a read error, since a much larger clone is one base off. The CDR3 DNA sequence: TGTGCCAGCAGTTTTAGGTTGCAGACCGTCAGTTCCCAGTACTTC. It yields the protein CASSFRLQTVSSQYF. The rearrangement joins TRBV28 to TRBJ2-5; D unresolved. The ends were cut back, 3 bases at V and 9 bases at J, with 20 bases in the middle. Looked up from germline, CDR1 is MDHEN and CDR2 is SYDVKM. The CDR3 is 15 residues long.

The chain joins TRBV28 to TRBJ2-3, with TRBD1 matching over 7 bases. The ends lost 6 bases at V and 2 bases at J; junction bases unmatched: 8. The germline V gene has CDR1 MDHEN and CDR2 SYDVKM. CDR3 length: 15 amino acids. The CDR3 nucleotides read TGTGCCAGCAGGCTGCCGGGACAGCCCACAGATACGCAGTATTTT. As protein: CASRLPGQPTDTQYF.

As DNA, the CDR3 is TGTGCCAGCAGCTATCCAGGGGTTTATGAGCAGTTCTTC. Protein: CASSYPGVYEQFF. V usage is TRBV7-9 and J usage is TRBJ2-1; a possible D gene is TRBD1 (6 bases). Germline V CDR1 and CDR2: SEHNR, FQNEAQ (reference sequence). CDR3 length equals 13 residues. The V gene lost 4 bases and the J gene lost 8 bases, with 12 bases spanning the gap.

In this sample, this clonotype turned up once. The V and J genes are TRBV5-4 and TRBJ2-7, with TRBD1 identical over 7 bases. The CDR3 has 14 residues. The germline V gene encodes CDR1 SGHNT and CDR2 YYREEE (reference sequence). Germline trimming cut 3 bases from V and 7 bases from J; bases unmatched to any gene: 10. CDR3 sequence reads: CASSYARGGKEQYF. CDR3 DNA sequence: TGTGCCAGCAGCTACGCCCGAGGGGGCAAAGAGCAGTACTTC.

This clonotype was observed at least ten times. The CDR3 bases are TGTGCCAGCAGAGCGCTCCTCGCTAATTCACCCCTCCACTTT. Encoded protein: CASRALLANSPLHF. The chain employs TRBV7-6 and TRBJ1-6, with unresolved D. The CDR3 has 14 residues. V lost 6 bases and J 6 bases, leaving 12 bases between the germline ends. Looked up from germline, CDR1 is SGHVS and CDR2 is FNYEAQ.

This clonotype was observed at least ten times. CDR3 amino acids: CASSQEDRGVTEAFF. The CDR3 DNA sequence: TGTGCCAGCAGCCAAGAAGACAGGGGGGTCACTGAAGCTTTCTTT. The rearrangement joins TRBV14 to TRBJ1-1; 9 nucleotides agree with TRBD1. Germline V gene lookup returns CDR1 SGHDN and CDR2 FVKESK. CDR3 length: 15 amino acids. V gave up 0 bases and J gave up 4 bases; unmatched junction bases: 3.

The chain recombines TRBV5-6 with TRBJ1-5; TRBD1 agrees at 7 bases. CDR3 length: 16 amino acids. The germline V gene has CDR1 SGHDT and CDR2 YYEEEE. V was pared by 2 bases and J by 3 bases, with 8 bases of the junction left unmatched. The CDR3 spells CASSFSVEGANQPQHF. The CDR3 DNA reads TGTGCCAGCAGCTTCTCGGTGGAGGGGGCCAATCAGCCCCAGCATTTT.

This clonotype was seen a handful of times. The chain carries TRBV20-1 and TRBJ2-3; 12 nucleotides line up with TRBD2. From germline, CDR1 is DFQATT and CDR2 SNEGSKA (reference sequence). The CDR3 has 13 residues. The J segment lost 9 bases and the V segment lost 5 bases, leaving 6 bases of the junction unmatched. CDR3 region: CSAALAGGPTQYF. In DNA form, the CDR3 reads TGCAGTGCTGCACTAGCGGGGGGCCCAACGCAGTATTTT.

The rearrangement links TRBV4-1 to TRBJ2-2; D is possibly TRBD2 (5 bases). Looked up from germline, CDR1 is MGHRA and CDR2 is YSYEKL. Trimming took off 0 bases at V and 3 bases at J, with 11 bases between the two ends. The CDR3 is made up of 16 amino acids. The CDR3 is CASSQDSRRHTGELFF. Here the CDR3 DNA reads TGCGCCAGCAGCCAAGACTCCCGGAGGCACACCGGGGAGCTGTTTTTT.

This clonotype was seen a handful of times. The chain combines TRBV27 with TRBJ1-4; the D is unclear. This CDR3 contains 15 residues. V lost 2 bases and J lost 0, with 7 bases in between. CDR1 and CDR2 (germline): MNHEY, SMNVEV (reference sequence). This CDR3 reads CASSLQGTTNEKLFF. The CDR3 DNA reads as TGTGCCAGCAGTTTACAAGGGACAACTAATGAAAAACTGTTTTTT.

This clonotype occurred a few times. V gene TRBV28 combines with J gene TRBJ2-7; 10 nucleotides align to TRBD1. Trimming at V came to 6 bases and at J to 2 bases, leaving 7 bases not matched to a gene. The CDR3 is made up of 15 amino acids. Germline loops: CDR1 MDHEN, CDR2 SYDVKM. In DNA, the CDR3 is TGTGCCAGCAGAACAACCGGGACAGGGGCCTACGAGCAGTACTTC. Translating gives CASRTTGTGAYEQYF.

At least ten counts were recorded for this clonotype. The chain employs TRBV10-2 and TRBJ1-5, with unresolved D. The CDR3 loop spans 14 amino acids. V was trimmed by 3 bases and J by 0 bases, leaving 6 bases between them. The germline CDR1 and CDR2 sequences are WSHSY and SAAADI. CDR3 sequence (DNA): TGCGCCAGCAGTGAATCAGGTAGCAATCAGCCCCAGCATTTT. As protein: CASSESGSNQPQHF.

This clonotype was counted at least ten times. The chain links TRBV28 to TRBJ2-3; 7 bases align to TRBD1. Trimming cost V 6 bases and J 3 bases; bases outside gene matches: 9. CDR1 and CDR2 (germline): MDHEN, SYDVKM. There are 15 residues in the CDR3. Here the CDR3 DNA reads TGTGCCAGCAGGTCCAGGGGGATCGGGACAGATACGCAGTATTTT. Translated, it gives CASRSRGIGTDTQYF.

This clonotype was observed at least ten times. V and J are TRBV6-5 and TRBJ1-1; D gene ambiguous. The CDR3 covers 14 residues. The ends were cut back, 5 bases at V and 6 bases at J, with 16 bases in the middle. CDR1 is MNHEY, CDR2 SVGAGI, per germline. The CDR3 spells CASSPKSGESEAFF. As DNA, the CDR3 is TGTGCCAGCAGTCCTAAATCCGGGGAATCTGAAGCTTTCTTT.

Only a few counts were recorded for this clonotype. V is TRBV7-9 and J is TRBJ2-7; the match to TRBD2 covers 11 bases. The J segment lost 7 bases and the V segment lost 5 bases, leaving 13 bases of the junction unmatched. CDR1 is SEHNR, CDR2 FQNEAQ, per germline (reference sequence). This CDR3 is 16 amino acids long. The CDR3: CASSIPLTSGNQEQYF. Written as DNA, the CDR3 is TGTGCCAGCAGCATACCCCTGACTAGCGGGAACCAGGAGCAGTACTTC.

CDR3 DNA: TGTGCCAGCAGCCTTGGGACACAGGGGTACTATGGCTACACCTTC. It yields the protein CASSLGTQGYYGYTF. The chain couples TRBV3-1 to TRBJ1-2; TRBD1 matches 7 bases. After removal of 4 bases from V and 3 bases from J, the junction contained 8 bases not matched to a gene. In germline, CDR1 is LGHDT, CDR2 YNNKEL (reference sequence). The CDR3 runs 15 residues.

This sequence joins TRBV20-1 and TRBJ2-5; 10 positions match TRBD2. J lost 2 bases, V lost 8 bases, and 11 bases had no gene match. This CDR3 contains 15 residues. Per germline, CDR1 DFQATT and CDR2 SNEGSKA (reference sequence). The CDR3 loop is CSSGGGIQSQETQYF. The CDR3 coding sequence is TGCAGTAGCGGGGGGGGGATTCAATCGCAAGAGACCCAGTACTTC.

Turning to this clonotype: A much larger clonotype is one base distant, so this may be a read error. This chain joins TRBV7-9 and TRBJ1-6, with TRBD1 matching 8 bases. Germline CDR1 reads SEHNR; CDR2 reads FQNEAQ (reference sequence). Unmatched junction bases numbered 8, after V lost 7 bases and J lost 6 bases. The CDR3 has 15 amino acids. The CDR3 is CASNGTDRANSPLHF. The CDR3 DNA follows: TGTGCCAGCAACGGAACGGACAGGGCTAATTCACCCCTCCACTTT.

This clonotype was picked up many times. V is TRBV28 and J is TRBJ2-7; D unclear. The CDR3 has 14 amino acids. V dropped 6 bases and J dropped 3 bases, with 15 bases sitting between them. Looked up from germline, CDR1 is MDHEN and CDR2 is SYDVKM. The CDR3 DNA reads TGTGCCAGCAGGCCGGCAGGATTAAACTACGAGCAGTACTTC. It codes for CASRPAGLNYEQYF.

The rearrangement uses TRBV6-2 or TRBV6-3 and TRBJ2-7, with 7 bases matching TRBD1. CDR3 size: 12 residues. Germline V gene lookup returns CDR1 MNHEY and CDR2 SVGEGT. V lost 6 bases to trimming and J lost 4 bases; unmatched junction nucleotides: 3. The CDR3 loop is CASSQQGYEQYF. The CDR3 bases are TGTGCCAGCAGCCAACAGGGGTACGAGCAGTACTTC.

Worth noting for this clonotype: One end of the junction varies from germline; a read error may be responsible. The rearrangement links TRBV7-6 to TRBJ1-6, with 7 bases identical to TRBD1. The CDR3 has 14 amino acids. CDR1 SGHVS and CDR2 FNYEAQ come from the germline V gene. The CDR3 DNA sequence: TGTGCCGGCAGTACAGGGGTGCTGAATTCACCCCTCCACTTT. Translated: CAGSTGVLNSPLHF.

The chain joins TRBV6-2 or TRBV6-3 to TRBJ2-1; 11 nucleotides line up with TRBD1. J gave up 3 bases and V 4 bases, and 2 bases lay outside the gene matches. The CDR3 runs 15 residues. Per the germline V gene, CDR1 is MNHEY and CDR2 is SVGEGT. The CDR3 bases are TGTGCCAGCAGTTGGACAGGGGGCCTCTACAATGAGCAGTTCTTC. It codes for CASSWTGGLYNEQFF.

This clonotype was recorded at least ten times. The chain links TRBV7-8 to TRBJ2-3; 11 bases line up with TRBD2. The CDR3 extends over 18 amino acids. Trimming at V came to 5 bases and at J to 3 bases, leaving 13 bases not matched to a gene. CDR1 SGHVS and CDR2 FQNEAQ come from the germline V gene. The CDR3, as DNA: TGTGCCAGCAGCACATCCCCTCAGGCTAGCGGGGGGACAGATACGCAGTATTTT. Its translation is CASSTSPQASGGTDTQYF.

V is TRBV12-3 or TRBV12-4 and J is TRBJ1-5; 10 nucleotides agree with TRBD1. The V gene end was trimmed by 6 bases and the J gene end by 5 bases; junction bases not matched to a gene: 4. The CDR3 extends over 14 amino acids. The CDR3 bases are TGTGCCAGCAGGTCCGGGACAGGGGATCAGCCCCAGCATTTT. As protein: CASRSGTGDQPQHF.

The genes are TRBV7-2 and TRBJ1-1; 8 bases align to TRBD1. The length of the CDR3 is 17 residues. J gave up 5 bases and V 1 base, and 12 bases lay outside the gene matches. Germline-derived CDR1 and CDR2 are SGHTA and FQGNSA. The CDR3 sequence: CASSLVGTGLGKTEAFF. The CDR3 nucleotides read TGTGCCAGCAGCTTAGTTGGGACAGGCTTAGGGAAAACTGAAGCTTTCTTT.

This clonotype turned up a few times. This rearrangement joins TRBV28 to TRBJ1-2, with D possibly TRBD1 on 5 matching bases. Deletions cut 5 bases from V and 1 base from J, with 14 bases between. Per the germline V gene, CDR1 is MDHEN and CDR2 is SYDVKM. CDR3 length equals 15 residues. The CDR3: CASSEGGAFNYGYTF. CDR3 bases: TGTGCCAGCAGTGAGGGAGGGGCTTTTAACTATGGCTACACCTTC.

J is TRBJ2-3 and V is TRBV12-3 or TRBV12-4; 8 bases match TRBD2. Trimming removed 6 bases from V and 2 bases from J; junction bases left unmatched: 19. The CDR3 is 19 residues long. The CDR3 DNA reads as TGTGCCAGCAGAAACGTCGGCGGGGGGATGCCAGGGGCCACAGATACGCAGTATTTT. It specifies CASRNVGGGMPGATDTQYF.

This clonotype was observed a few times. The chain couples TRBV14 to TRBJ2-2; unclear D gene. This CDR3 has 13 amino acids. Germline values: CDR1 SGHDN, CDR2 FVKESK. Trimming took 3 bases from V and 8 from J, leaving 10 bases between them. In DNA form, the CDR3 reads TGTGCCAGCAGCCAGGTTTGCCGTGGGGAGCTGTTTTTT. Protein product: CASSQVCRGELFF. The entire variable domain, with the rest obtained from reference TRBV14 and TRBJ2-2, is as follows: EAGVTQFPSHSVIEKGQTVTLRCDPISGHDNLYWYRRVMGKEIKFLLHFVKESKQDESGMPNNRFLAERTGGTYSTLKVQPAELEDSGVYFCASSQVCRGELFFGEGSRLTVL.

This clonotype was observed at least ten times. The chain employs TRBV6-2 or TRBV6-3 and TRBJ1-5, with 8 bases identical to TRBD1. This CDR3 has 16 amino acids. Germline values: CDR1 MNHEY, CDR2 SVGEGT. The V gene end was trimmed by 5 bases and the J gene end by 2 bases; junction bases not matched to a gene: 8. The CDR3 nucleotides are TGTGCCAGCAGTGATCCAGGGGGCAGTGGCAATCAGCCCCAGCATTTT. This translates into CASSDPGGSGNQPQHF.

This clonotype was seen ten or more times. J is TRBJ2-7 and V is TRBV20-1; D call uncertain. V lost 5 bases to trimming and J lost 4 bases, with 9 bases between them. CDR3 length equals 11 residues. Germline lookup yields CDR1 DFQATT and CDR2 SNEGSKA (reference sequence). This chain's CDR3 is CSASQYYEQYF. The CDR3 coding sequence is TGCAGTGCTTCACAGTATTACGAGCAGTACTTC.

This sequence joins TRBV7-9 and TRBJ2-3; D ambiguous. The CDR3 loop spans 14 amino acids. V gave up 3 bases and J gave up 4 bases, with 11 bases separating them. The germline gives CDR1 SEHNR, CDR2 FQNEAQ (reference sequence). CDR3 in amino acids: CASSLGGMADTQYF. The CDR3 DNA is TGTGCCAGCAGCTTGGGCGGTATGGCAGATACGCAGTATTTT. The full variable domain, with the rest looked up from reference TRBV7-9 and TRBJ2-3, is DTGVSQNPRHKITKRGQNVTFRCDPISEHNRLYWYRQTLGQGPEFLTYFQNEAQLEKSRLLSDRFSAERPKGSFSTLEIQRTEQGDSAMYLCASSLGGMADTQYFGPGTRLTVL.